The entry below gives a single T cell receptor beta chain sequence along with its context. The data were obtained in a study of blood T cell repertoires in COVID-19. Overall study: Sites in the United States, Italy and Spain provided acute and convalescent COVID-19 samples. In each case, the material was cDNA or gDNA derived from T cells, B-cell-depleted T cells, or PBMCs.

The CDR3 runs 15 residues. V shed 7 bases and J 4 bases; nucleotides not matched to a gene: 9. Germline V CDR1 and CDR2: MNHEY, SMNVEV (reference sequence). Clones were read by immunoSEQ multiplex PCR, and TCRdb kept only the in-frame ones, dropping some. The sample holds some 71,000 clones, more than 65% seen once. The chain carries TRBV27 and TRBJ1-2; 10 bases are shared with TRBD1. This receptor was identified in a woman aged 50 to 60 with acute or convalescent COVID-19. The source material was peripheral blood. CDR3 nucleotides: TGTGCCAGCAAGCCTCCGGGACAGGGGAGCTATGGCTACACCTTC. It translates to CASKPPGQGSYGYTF.